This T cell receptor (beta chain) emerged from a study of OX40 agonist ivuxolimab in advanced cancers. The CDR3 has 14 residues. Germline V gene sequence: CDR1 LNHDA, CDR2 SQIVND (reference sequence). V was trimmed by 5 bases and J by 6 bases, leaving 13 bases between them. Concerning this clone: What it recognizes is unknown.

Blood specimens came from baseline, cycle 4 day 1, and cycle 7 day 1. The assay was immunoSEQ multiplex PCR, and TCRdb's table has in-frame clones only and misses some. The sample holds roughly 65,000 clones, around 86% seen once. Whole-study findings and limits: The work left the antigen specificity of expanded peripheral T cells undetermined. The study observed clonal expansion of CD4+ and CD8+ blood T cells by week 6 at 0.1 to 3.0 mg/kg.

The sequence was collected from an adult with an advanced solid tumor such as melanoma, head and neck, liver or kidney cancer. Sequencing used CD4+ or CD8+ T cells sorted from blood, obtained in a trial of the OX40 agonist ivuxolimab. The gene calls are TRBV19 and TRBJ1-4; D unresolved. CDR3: CASSYRLRDEKLFF. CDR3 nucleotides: TGTGCCAGTAGTTACCGGTTGAGGGATGAAAAACTGTTTTTT.